The text below deals with one T cell receptor (beta chain). The entry originates in a study of blood T cell repertoires in COVID-19. TCRdb's table, derived via immunoSEQ multiplex PCR, lists solely in-frame clones and lacks some. The sample has around 260,000 clones, 86% seen once; the top ten hold about 9.2%. With 5 bases removed from V and 0 bases from J, the gap between germline ends came to 16 bases. Germline assignment: CDR1 MNHEY and CDR2 SVGEGT. The CDR3 totals 16 residues. This receptor was identified in a middle-aged man who had recovered from COVID-19. The sequenced material came from peripheral blood. The chain couples TRBV6-2 or TRBV6-3 to TRBJ2-5; D might be TRBD2 (6 bases). This CDR3 reads CASSTAGTTYQETQYF. The CDR3 bases are TGTGCCAGCAGTACCGCGGGGACGACGTACCAAGAGACCCAGTACTTC.